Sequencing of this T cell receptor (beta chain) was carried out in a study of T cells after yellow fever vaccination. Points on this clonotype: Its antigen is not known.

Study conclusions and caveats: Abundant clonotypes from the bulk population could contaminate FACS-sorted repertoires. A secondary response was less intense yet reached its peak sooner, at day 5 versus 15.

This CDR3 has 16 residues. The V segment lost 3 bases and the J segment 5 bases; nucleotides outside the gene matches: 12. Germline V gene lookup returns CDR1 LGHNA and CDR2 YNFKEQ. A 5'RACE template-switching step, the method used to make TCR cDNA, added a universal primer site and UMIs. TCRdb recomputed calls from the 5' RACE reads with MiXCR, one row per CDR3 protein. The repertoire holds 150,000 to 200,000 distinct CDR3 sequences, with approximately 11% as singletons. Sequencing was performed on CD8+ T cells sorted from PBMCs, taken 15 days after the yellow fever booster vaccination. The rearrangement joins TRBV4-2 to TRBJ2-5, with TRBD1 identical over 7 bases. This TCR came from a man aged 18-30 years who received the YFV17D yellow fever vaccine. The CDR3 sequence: CASSHTLTGLEETQYF. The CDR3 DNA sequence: TGTGCCAGCAGCCACACCTTGACAGGGCTCGAGGAGACCCAGTACTTC.